One and the same sample provided the 10 T cell receptor beta chains below, sequenced in a study of PD-1 blockade in classical Hodgkin lymphoma. Time point defined: cycle 4 day 1 (C4D1), after about 6 weeks of nivolumab. Relapses following autologous stem cell transplantation were seen in all patients, with brentuximab vedotin exposure varying. Profiling relied on immunoSEQ multiplex PCR, and the TCRdb table lists in-frame clones only, not all of them. The sample carries roughly 15,000 clones, roughly 80% recorded once. The sequences come from peripheral blood mononuclear cells (PBMCs), collected before the fourth cycle of nivolumab. All receptors come from a human donor with classical Hodgkin lymphoma.

The chain is built from TRBV29-1 and TRBJ2-1; TRBD2 matches at 7 bases. The germline V gene encodes CDR1 SQVTM and CDR2 ANQGSEA. V was pared by 5 bases and J by 6 bases, with 4 bases of the junction left unmatched. The CDR3 runs 12 residues. Here the CDR3 DNA reads TGCAGCGTTACTGGCGGGGGCAATGAGCAGTTCTTC. It translates to CSVTGGGNEQFF.

The chain couples TRBV10-3 to TRBJ1-1; 8 nucleotides line up with TRBD1. Germline values: CDR1 ENHRY, CDR2 SYGVKD. The J segment lost 5 bases and the V segment lost 7 bases, leaving 9 bases of the junction unmatched. CDR3 length: 14 amino acids. This chain's CDR3 is CAITSTGVRTEAFF. CDR3 in DNA: TGTGCCATCACCTCGACAGGGGTAAGGACTGAAGCTTTCTTT.

The V and J genes are TRBV27 and TRBJ1-5; TRBD1 is a possible D gene (6 bases). CDR3 size: 14 residues. Germline V gene data show CDR1 as MNHEY and CDR2 as SMNVEV (reference sequence). V was cut by 6 bases and J by 5 bases, with 14 bases left in between. This CDR3 reads CASRFSGGDQPQHF. The CDR3 nucleotides are TGTGCCAGCAGGTTTAGCGGGGGCGATCAGCCCCAGCATTTT.

This clone was counted a few times. The chain recombines TRBV5-4 with TRBJ2-7, with D unresolved. The length of the CDR3 is 15 residues. V lost 4 bases and J 0 bases, leaving 14 bases between the germline ends. CDR1 and CDR2 from the germline V gene are SGHNT and YYREEE (reference sequence). The CDR3 loop reads CASSRVGTSSYEQYF. CDR3 DNA: TGTGCCAGCAGCCGGGTCGGTACCAGCTCCTACGAGCAGTACTTC.

The rearrangement joins TRBV4-3 to TRBJ1-1; TRBD1 aligns across 10 bases. CDR3 length: 13 residues. Germline V lookup: CDR1 LGHNA, CDR2 YSLEER. The V segment lost 1 base and the J segment 7 bases; nucleotides outside the gene matches: 0. The CDR3 loop is CASSQGTGGEAFF. In nucleotides, the CDR3 is TGCGCCAGCAGCCAAGGGACAGGGGGTGAAGCTTTCTTT.

The chain joins TRBV27 to TRBJ1-2, with D perhaps TRBD1 (5 bases). The CDR3 covers 19 residues. Germline CDR1 is MNHEY and CDR2 is SMNVEV (reference sequence). Between the trimmed V and J ends, which lost 4 bases and 7 bases, there was a span of 31 bases. The CDR3 region has the DNA TGTGCCAGCAGTTCCCGGGGGTTTAGGGTACGAGGGAGCTATGTTGGCTACACCTTC. Translating gives CASSSRGFRVRGSYVGYTF.

V usage is TRBV19 and J usage is TRBJ2-1, with a weak D call TRBD2 (8 bases). The CDR3 has 17 residues. The V gene lost 1 base and the J gene lost 4 bases, with 17 bases spanning the gap. Germline lookup yields CDR1 LNHDA and CDR2 SQIVND (reference sequence). The CDR3 loop reads CASSIAGGTVQYNEQFF. Written as DNA, the CDR3 is TGTGCCAGTAGTATAGCGGGGGGGACAGTTCAATACAATGAGCAGTTCTTC. The full variable domain, in which reference TRBV19 and TRBJ2-1 provide the parts outside the CDR3, is DGGITQSPKYLFRKEGQNVTLSCEQNLNHDAMYWYRQDPGQGLRLIYYSQIVNDFQKGDIAEGYSVSREKKESFPLTVTSAQKNPTAFYLCASSIAGGTVQYNEQFFGPGTRLTVL.

The chain carries TRBV11-3 and TRBJ1-1; D might be TRBD1 (5 bases). CDR1 is SGHNT, CDR2 YENEEA, per germline. The CDR3 has 14 residues. The V end was cut by 0 bases, the J end by 6 bases, with 11 bases between. CDR3 bases: TGTGCCAGCAGCTTAGATTCCAGGGTACCTGAAGCTTTCTTT. It codes for CASSLDSRVPEAFF.

The chain couples TRBV7-1 to TRBJ1-2; D possibly corresponds to TRBD1 (6 bases). TRBV7-1 is reported as an ORF; its role is uncertain. The V end was cut by 5 bases, the J end by 4 bases, with 14 bases between. The CDR3 spans 14 residues. CDR3 nucleotide sequence: TGTGCCAGCAGCCCCACAGGGTATGGCTATGGCTACACCTTC. Its translation: CASSPTGYGYGYTF.

DNA of the CDR3: TGTGCCAGCAGCGGGCCCAGGGTAGGCGAGCAGTACTTC. Encoded protein: CASSGPRVGEQYF. The chain is built from TRBV9 and TRBJ2-7; the D gene is possibly TRBD1 (5 bases). Per germline, CDR1 SGDLS and CDR2 YYNGEE. V was trimmed by 3 bases and J by 6 bases, leaving 13 bases between them. The length of the CDR3 is 13 residues. Full variable domain (rest looked up from reference TRBV9 and TRBJ2-7): DSGVTQTPKHLITATGQRVTLRCSPRSGDLSVYWYQQSLDQGLQFLIQYYNGEERAKGNILERFSAQQFPDLHSELNLSSLELGDSALYFCASSGPRVGEQYFGPGTRLTVT.